This T cell receptor beta chain is drawn from a study of T cell responses to AZD1222 COVID-19 vaccine. TCRdb keeps only in-frame clones here, not all; method: immunoSEQ multiplex PCR. The table records 65,000 to 85,000 clones, approximately 90% of them present only once. The receptor's source is an adult who received the MenACWY meningococcal vaccine as a control. This material consisted of peripheral blood, taken 28 days after the second dose of the MenACWY control vaccine.

The CDR3 region is CASSLQPTGSGGANVLTF. The CDR3 bases are TGTGCCAGCAGCTTACAACCTACAGGGTCCGGTGGGGCCAACGTCCTGACTTTC. The rearrangement joins TRBV7-8 to TRBJ2-6, with D possibly being TRBD1 (6 bases). The CDR3 contains 18 residues. V lost 2 bases, J lost 3 bases, and 17 bases lay in between. The V gene's germline CDR1 is SGHVS and CDR2 FQNEAQ.